The source of this T cell receptor (beta chain) is a study of radiotherapy plus CTLA-4 blockade in lung cancer. Overall study: Across the patients, objective responses occurred in approximately 20%, and disease control in 31%.

General observations from the study: TCR clones of tumor origin grew in blood after radiotherapy plus ipilimumab.

TCRdb keeps only in-frame clones here, not all; method: immunoSEQ multiplex PCR. The repertoire holds tens of thousands of clones, with roughly 80% as singletons. This clone has just a few counts. What it binds is unknown. There are 12 residues in the CDR3. Trimming cost V 4 bases and J 2 bases, with 5 bases left between them. Germline V CDR1 and CDR2: WSHSY, SAAADI. V usage is TRBV10-2 and J usage is TRBJ1-2; D ambiguous. The sequence was obtained from a human donor with non-small cell lung cancer who had a complete response to radiotherapy plus ipilimumab. The starting material was peripheral blood, obtained from a patient treated with radiotherapy plus ipilimumab. CDR3 nucleotides: TGCGCCAGCAGTGCTGAGAACTATGGCTACACCTTC. Translated: CASSAENYGYTF.